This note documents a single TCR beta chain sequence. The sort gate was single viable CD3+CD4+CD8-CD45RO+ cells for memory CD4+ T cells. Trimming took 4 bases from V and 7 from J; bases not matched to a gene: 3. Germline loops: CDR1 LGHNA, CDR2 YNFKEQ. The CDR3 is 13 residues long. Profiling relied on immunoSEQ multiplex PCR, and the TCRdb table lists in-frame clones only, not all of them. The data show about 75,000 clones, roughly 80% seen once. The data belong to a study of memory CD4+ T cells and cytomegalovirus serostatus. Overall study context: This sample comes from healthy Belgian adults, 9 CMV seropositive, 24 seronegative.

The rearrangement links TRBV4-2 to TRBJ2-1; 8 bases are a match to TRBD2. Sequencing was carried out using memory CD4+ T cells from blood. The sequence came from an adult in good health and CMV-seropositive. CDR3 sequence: CASSLGTSNEQFF. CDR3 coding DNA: TGTGCCAGCAGCCTTGGGACTAGTAATGAGCAGTTCTTC.